Included here is one T cell receptor beta chain sequence, with context. Its cognate antigen has yet to be identified. At one boundary the junction diverges from the germline segment, which might be a read error. To demonstrate the VDJtools post-analysis software, the study profiled TCR beta repertoires from the peripheral blood of about 13 young patients with multiple sclerosis. Multiple sclerosis patients were children and adolescents aged 6 to 15 years. This sample is drawn from a study of post-analysis software for immune sequencing data (dated by TCRdb to about 2015). The study in broad terms: Relapsing-remitting, secondary progressive and progressive-relapsing multiple sclerosis were recorded as disease courses, and subtype annotation was lacking for some patients. A subset of samples was prepared in parallel using single-end sample barcoding, then pooled and co-amplified after Illumina adapter ligation. The multiple sclerosis patient repertoires were compared with some twelve previously published healthy control repertoires from donors aged about 6 to 26 years. The paper's findings and limits, for the study overall: Direct clustering with F measure revealed strong co-clustering of samples prepared in the same batch, which led to a batch-effect correction. The multiple sclerosis patient group was slightly younger than the control group. Normalized Chao1 diversity was significantly lower in multiple sclerosis patients than controls, suggesting substantial peripheral T-cell clonal expansion.

Libraries were built with PCR. TCRdb names Illumina HiSeq 2500 as the instrument used. To reduce PCR and sequencing biases, unique molecular identifiers were built into the TCR beta cDNA libraries. Every 1 to 10 million input T cells yielded approximately 500,000 cDNA molecules, meaning each molecule approximated one T cell. The patient libraries were prepared and sequenced with the same protocol used for the earlier healthy control dataset. Samples belonging to the same batch were prepared together, multiplexed and sequenced on a shared HiSeq lane. In the paper's pipeline: MIGEC was used to process the raw barcoded reads, and molecular identifier groups with only a single read were discarded before consensus assembly and CDR3 extraction. Clonotype tables were post-analysed with VDJtools, and diversity was normalized by down-sampling all datasets to the smallest sample size. In repertoire overlap clustering, CDR3 amino acid sequences, but not nucleotide sequences, were matched to correct batch-related cross-sample contamination. TCRdb itself trimmed the public reads at Q25 with fastp, ran MiXCR and retained productive beta chains. Duplicate CDR3 protein sequences are folded into a single record with the most common DNA and genes. Clone size and V and J calls follow TCRdb, not the original study. The sample table shows approximately 250,000 distinct CDR3 sequences, and 36% are seen once. The ten most abundant clones make up around 5% of the sample.

The clonotype comes from a girl under 18 with multiple sclerosis. The sample taken for sequencing was blood.

The DNA reads as follows: TGCAGTGCTAGAGATTTCGTAGCGGGGGTAGGTGAGCAGGTCTTC. This encodes CSARDFVAGVGEQVF. Recombination connected TRBV20-1 to TRBJ2-1; 9 junctional bases match TRBD2. The CDR3 starts with the cysteine, ends with the phenylalanine, and has 15 residues. Only the CDR3 part of the read is kept: 45 bases, read in frame from the first base. CDR1 and CDR2 are drawn from the germline V gene (reference sequence): DFQATT, SNEGSKA.